The clone carrying this T cell receptor beta chain was detected many times. This sample stems from a study of control samples from healthy donors and cancer patients. TCRdb's table, derived via immunoSEQ multiplex PCR, lists solely in-frame clones and lacks some. The profile shows about 84,000 clones, approximately 80% of them singletons. V was trimmed by 4 bases and J by 3 bases, leaving 13 bases between them. The CDR3 has 15 amino acids. Germline V lookup: CDR1 MDHEN, CDR2 SYDVKM. Sequenced input: PBMCs. V gene TRBV28 combines with J gene TRBJ1-5; unclear D gene. The source of this sequence is a man between 60 and 75 years old with head and neck cancer. This CDR3 reads CASSWILQDNQPQHF. The CDR3 nucleotides read TGTGCCAGCAGTTGGATTTTGCAGGACAATCAGCCCCAGCATTTT.